One and the same sample provided the 21 T cell receptor beta chains below, sequenced in a study of shared clonotypes between healthy human individuals. The repertoire was sequenced with immunoSEQ multiplex PCR; TCRdb's copy has only in-frame clones and lacks some. The profile covers about 1,500,000 clones, with around 97% appearing a single time and approximately 1.1% taken by the ten largest. Sequencing used naive CD4+ T cells sorted from blood. Subset of the sample: CD45RA+ positively selected. The receptors here all came from a man aged 25 to 40 in good health.

V and J are TRBV5-4 and TRBJ2-1; 8 bases agree with TRBD1. Germline-derived CDR1 and CDR2 are SGHNT and YYREEE (reference sequence). This CDR3 spans 15 amino acids. Trimming at V came to 2 bases and at J to 1 base, leaving 2 bases not matched to a gene. The CDR3 protein is CASSLNRGSYNEQFF. Written as DNA, the CDR3 is TGTGCCAGCAGCTTAAACAGGGGGTCCTACAATGAGCAGTTCTTC.

This sequence joins TRBV6-1 and TRBJ2-2; 9 bases match TRBD2. The CDR3 runs to 16 residues. Germline CDR1 MNHNS, CDR2 SASEGT. V was pared by 4 bases and J by 0 bases, with 3 bases of the junction left unmatched. CDR3 sequence: CASSGLAVSNTGELFF. As DNA, the CDR3 is TGTGCCAGCAGTGGACTAGCGGTTTCGAACACCGGGGAGCTGTTTTTT.

The chain has TRBV7-3 and TRBJ2-1, with 8 bases identical to TRBD2. The germline gives CDR1 SGHTA, CDR2 FQGTGA. Losses at the gene ends were 5 bases for V and 3 bases for J; bases not matched to a gene: 12. This CDR3 has 17 residues. The CDR3 here is CASSPQPGGRLYNEQFF. Written as DNA, the CDR3 is TGTGCCAGCAGCCCCCAACCGGGCGGGAGGCTCTACAATGAGCAGTTCTTC.

This chain connects TRBV30 to TRBJ2-3, with 13 bases that match TRBD2. The germline V gene has CDR1 GTSNPN and CDR2 SVGIG (reference sequence). CDR3 size: 16 residues. The V and J ends lost 2 bases and 6 bases, in that order; junction bases with no gene match: 8. The DNA of the CDR3 is TGTGCCTGGAGTCTTGCACTAGCGGGAGGGCCCGATACGCAGTATTTT. Translated: CAWSLALAGGPDTQYF.

This clone was seen once. This sequence joins TRBV10-1 and TRBJ2-2; D is undetermined. The length of the CDR3 is 13 residues. The germline V gene has CDR1 WNHNN and CDR2 SYGVQD (reference sequence). V was trimmed by 5 bases and J by 7 bases, leaving 11 bases between them. The CDR3 reads CASSPGILGELFF. The CDR3 nucleotides read TGCGCCAGCAGTCCTGGGATTCTCGGGGAGCTGTTTTTT.

The chain couples TRBV28 to TRBJ1-2, with TRBD1 as a possible D gene (6 bases). Germline lookup yields CDR1 MDHEN and CDR2 SYDVKM. CDR3 length equals 15 residues. V was trimmed by 4 bases and J by 0 bases, leaving 12 bases between them. In nucleotides, the CDR3 is TGTGCCAGCAGTTACCCGGACAGAGCTAACTATGGCTACACCTTC. It is translated as CASSYPDRANYGYTF.

V is TRBV5-1 and J is TRBJ2-3, with D possibly being TRBD1 (6 bases). CDR1 and CDR2 (germline): SGHRS, YFSETQ. The CDR3 spans 14 residues. V shed 6 bases and J shed 0 bases, with 11 bases lying between them. The CDR3 region has the DNA TGCGCCAGCACCTCCAGGGGTAGCACAGATACGCAGTATTTT. It encodes CASTSRGSTDTQYF.

The chain combines TRBV7-2 with TRBJ2-2; 9 bases match TRBD2. The CDR3 covers 16 residues. Germline V CDR1 and CDR2: SGHTA, FQGNSA. V trimming: 4 bases; J trimming: 3 bases; junction bases outside the gene matches: 6. The CDR3 DNA follows: TGTGCCAGCAGCTGGGACCCTAGCGGGGACACCGGGGAGCTGTTTTTT. Its translation: CASSWDPSGDTGELFF.

The rearrangement joins TRBV27 to TRBJ2-3; D not resolved. Germline assignment: CDR1 MNHEY and CDR2 SMNVEV (reference sequence). Trimming took 3 bases from V and 0 from J, leaving 25 bases between them. The CDR3 is 20 amino acids. The CDR3 DNA reads as TGTGCCAGCAGTTTCGGCGTCAGGTTACGGAATAGCCTTAGCACAGATACGCAGTATTTT. Its translation: CASSFGVRLRNSLSTDTQYF.

The gene calls are TRBV5-1 and TRBJ2-1; D not certain. Between the trimmed V and J ends, which lost 0 bases and 7 bases, there was a span of 5 bases. The CDR3 sequence is 12 residues long. Per germline, CDR1 SGHRS and CDR2 YFSETQ. DNA of the CDR3: TGCGCCAGCAGCTTGGAGTGGAATGAGCAGTTCTTC. Its protein is CASSLEWNEQFF.

As for this clone: One end of the junction varies from germline; a read error may be responsible. This rearrangement joins TRBV2 to TRBJ2-4; no clear D. The CDR3 totals 12 residues. CDR1 SNHLY and CDR2 FYNNEI come from the germline V gene. CDR3 nucleotide sequence: TGTGCCAGCAGTGAAGCCCCCGGACCCCCGGACTTC. Protein sequence: CASSEAPGPPDF.

This rearrangement joins TRBV4-1 to TRBJ2-1; no clear D. The CDR3 covers 16 residues. Deletions cut 4 bases from V and 2 bases from J, with 15 bases between. Germline CDR1 and CDR2: MGHRA and YSYEKL. DNA of the CDR3: TGCGCCAGCAGCCCGTGGAGTGGTACCGCCTACAATGAGCAGTTCTTC. It yields the protein CASSPWSGTAYNEQFF.

The rearrangement links TRBV11-1 to TRBJ2-7; D remains unclear. Between the trimmed V and J ends, which lost 3 bases and 0 bases, there was a span of 12 bases. Germline V lookup: CDR1 SGHAT, CDR2 FQDESV (reference sequence). The CDR3 contains 15 residues. The CDR3 nucleotides read TGTGCCAGCAGCTTTGGGCAGGTACGCTCCTACGAGCAGTACTTC. Its protein is CASSFGQVRSYEQYF.

The genes are TRBV11-2 and TRBJ2-7, with D perhaps matching TRBD2 (6 bases). V was clipped by 5 bases and J by 6 bases, with 23 bases between them. Germline CDR1 is SGHAT and CDR2 is FQNNGV. The CDR3 extends over 16 amino acids. The CDR3 reads CASSGYAGGISSEQYF. CDR3 in DNA: TGTGCCAGCAGCGGATACGCCGGCGGGATAAGCTCCGAGCAGTACTTC.

V usage is TRBV19 and J usage is TRBJ2-7, with TRBD2 identical over 11 bases. J gave up 9 bases and V 5 bases, and 12 bases lay outside the gene matches. The CDR3 contains 15 residues. Germline V gene lookup returns CDR1 LNHDA and CDR2 SQIVND (reference sequence). The CDR3 region is CASSPGLAGISVQYF. For the CDR3, the DNA is TGTGCCAGTAGTCCCGGACTAGCGGGTATTTCGGTGCAGTACTTC.

The V gene is TRBV5-1, the J gene TRBJ2-1, with 9 bases aligning to TRBD2. V shed 0 bases and J 7 bases; nucleotides not matched to a gene: 14. The CDR3 runs to 18 residues. Germline CDR1 and CDR2: SGHRS and YFSETQ. The CDR3 spells CASSLGLAGSEGGNEQFF. The CDR3 region has the DNA TGCGCCAGCAGCTTGGGGCTAGCGGGATCCGAAGGGGGGAATGAGCAGTTCTTC.

As to this clone: Other DNA sequences in this sample translate to the same CDR3. This chain connects TRBV28 to TRBJ1-5, with D perhaps TRBD1 (5 bases). The germline V gene encodes CDR1 MDHEN and CDR2 SYDVKM. The CDR3 is 14 residues long. V was shortened by 2 bases and J by 0 bases, with 5 bases between the two germline ends. In nucleotides, the CDR3 is TGTGCCAGCAGTTTAGGGGGTAGCAATCAGCCCCAGCATTTT. Translated: CASSLGGSNQPQHF.

This chain uses TRBV7-2 with TRBJ2-3; D remains ambiguous. Trimming removed 1 base at V and 7 bases at J, with 6 bases between. Germline V gene data show CDR1 as SGHTA and CDR2 as FQGNSA. The CDR3 consists of 12 residues. The CDR3 DNA reads as TGTGCCAGCAGCTTAGGTCTTAATACGCAGTATTTT. Translating gives CASSLGLNTQYF.

The CDR3 sequence is CASSLVVDTQYF. DNA of the CDR3: TGTGCCAGCAGCTTAGTAGTAGATACGCAGTATTTT. J is TRBJ2-3 and V is TRBV11-2; D gene ambiguous. CDR1 SGHAT and CDR2 FQNNGV come from the germline V gene. V lost 1 base and J 5 bases, leaving 4 bases between the germline ends. This CDR3 has 12 residues. The variable domain in full, with the rest retrieved from reference TRBV11-2 and TRBJ2-3, is EAGVAQSPRYKIIEKRQSVAFWCNPISGHATLYWYQQILGQGPKLLIQFQNNGVVDDSQLPKDRFSAERLKGVDSTLKIQPAKLEDSAVYLCASSLVVDTQYFGPGTRLTVL.

The chain links TRBV7-9 to TRBJ2-7; D possibly corresponds to TRBD2 (6 bases). This CDR3 is 16 amino acids long. Germline loops: CDR1 SEHNR, CDR2 FQNEAQ (reference sequence). Trimming shortened V by 7 bases and J by 2 bases, and 21 bases separated the two germline ends. CDR3 DNA sequence: TGTGCCAGCAACCAGGGTGGCTCCGGAGGGCCCTACGAGCAGTACTTC. Protein sequence: CASNQGGSGGPYEQYF.

This chain links TRBV27 with TRBJ2-4; 12 bases map to TRBD2. There are 20 residues in the CDR3. V dropped 3 bases and J dropped 0; count of bases not matched to a gene: 12. Germline CDR1 MNHEY, CDR2 SMNVEV (reference sequence). Here the CDR3 reads CASSLRQTSGRELAKNIQYF. As DNA, the CDR3 is TGTGCCAGCAGTTTGAGGCAGACTAGCGGGAGAGAGCTAGCCAAAAACATTCAGTACTTC.